Detailed here is one T cell receptor (beta chain). The entry originates in a study of blood T cell repertoires in COVID-19. Using immunoSEQ multiplex PCR, the repertoire was profiled, and TCRdb retains in-frame clones only, with some absent. The table has about 120,000 clones, 75% to 85% seen once. The CDR3 runs 14 residues. CDR1 and CDR2 from the germline V gene are LGHDT and YNNKEL (reference sequence). With 1 base removed from V and 3 bases from J, the gap between germline ends came to 9 bases. The chain recombines TRBV3-1 (or the pseudogene TRBV3-2) with TRBJ1-2; D ambiguous. The sample taken for sequencing was peripheral blood. The sequence was obtained from a human donor in a cohort sampled during active COVID-19. CDR3 in amino acids: CASSQGGSHYGYTF. The CDR3 DNA reads as TGTGCCAGCAGCCAAGGCGGCAGCCACTATGGCTACACCTTC.